What follows are 7 T cell receptor beta chains derived from one specimen sequenced in a study of CD4 T cells in relation to SARS-CoV-2 and coronaviruses. Before the COVID-19 pandemic, during about 2010-2018, CD4+ T cells were taken from unexposed donors. The table came from immunoSEQ multiplex PCR; TCRdb's copy has only in-frame clones and leaves some out. Of roughly 63,000 clones listed, over 90% are singletons. Material for sequencing was naive CD4+ T cells from PBMCs. The sample's subset: naive CD4+ T cells isolated by negative enrichment. The receptors come from a human donor in good health.

The chain carries TRBV24-1 and TRBJ2-1, with 9 bases matching TRBD1. V trimming: 3 bases; J trimming: 2 bases; junction bases outside the gene matches: 4. Germline V gene sequence: CDR1 KGHDR, CDR2 SFDVKD. There are 16 residues in the CDR3. CDR3 nucleotide sequence: TGTGCCACCAGTGATCCGGGACAGGGAACCTACAATGAGCAGTTCTTC. It translates to CATSDPGQGTYNEQFF.

The chain carries TRBV3-1 (or the pseudogene TRBV3-2) and TRBJ1-4, with TRBD1 matching over 7 bases. The CDR3 sequence is 15 residues long. Trimming cost V 1 base and J 6 bases; bases outside gene matches: 5. Germline V gene data show CDR1 as LGHDT and CDR2 as YNNKEL (reference sequence). CDR3 sequence (DNA): TGTGCCAGCAGCCAAGCAGACAGGGTATATGAAAAACTGTTTTTT. It is translated as CASSQADRVYEKLFF.

The chain is built from TRBV10-1 and TRBJ2-5; D not resolved. Trimming took off 4 bases at V and 7 bases at J, with 13 bases between the two ends. This CDR3 has 13 residues. Germline V gives CDR1 WNHNN, CDR2 SYGVQD (reference sequence). The CDR3 DNA follows: TGCGCCAGCAGTGCATCTAAGATCGGGACCCAGTACTTC. Translation gives CASSASKIGTQYF.

V is TRBV28 and J is TRBJ2-1, with D perhaps matching TRBD2 (5 bases). The CDR3 is 12 residues long. Germline CDR1 is MDHEN and CDR2 is SYDVKM. V dropped 4 bases and J dropped 10 bases, with 11 bases sitting between them. The CDR3 sequence: CASSSTRREQFF. Here the CDR3 DNA reads TGTGCCAGCAGTTCCACTAGGAGGGAGCAGTTCTTC.

The rearrangement links TRBV20-1 to TRBJ2-5; D call uncertain. The CDR3 is made up of 10 amino acids. V was clipped by 3 bases and J by 5 bases, with 4 bases between them. Germline CDR1 is DFQATT and CDR2 is SNEGSKA (reference sequence). CDR3 coding DNA: TGCAGTGCTAGTGGTGAGACCCAGTACTTC. This sequence encodes CSASGETQYF.

The count of this clone is one. The chain uses TRBV19 and TRBJ2-2; D gene unclear. The CDR3 contains 13 residues. Germline CDR1 and CDR2: LNHDA and SQIVND (reference sequence). V lost 1 base and J 3 bases, leaving 3 bases between the germline ends. In nucleotides, the CDR3 is TGTGCCAGTAGTATAGTGGACACCGGGGAGCTGTTTTTT. Amino acid sequence: CASSIVDTGELFF.

V and J are TRBV28 and TRBJ1-1; weak D call: TRBD1 (6 bases). V lost 6 bases, J lost 2 bases, and 13 bases lay in between. The V gene's germline CDR1 is MDHEN and CDR2 SYDVKM. CDR3 length: 14 residues. In DNA, the CDR3 is TGTGCCAGCAGCATATTGACAGGAAACACTGAAGCTTTCTTT. Translated, it gives CASSILTGNTEAFF.